This T cell receptor (beta chain) was found in a study of T cell responses to AZD1222 COVID-19 vaccine. As for this clone: What it recognizes is unknown.

Study-wide points: Among spike-specific TCRs, nearly half reportedly target unmutated variant regions. Spike-specific TCR repertoires showed rising breadth and depth after two AZD1222 doses. Possibly, clonal diversity was underestimated; donors were largely white British and included more females.

Data came from immunoSEQ multiplex PCR; TCRdb stores just in-frame clones and leaves some out. The table lists some 120,000 clones, about 91% of them singletons. Germline loops: CDR1 LGHDT, CDR2 YNNKEL (reference sequence). The germline V and J ends were trimmed by 0 bases and 9 bases, with 13 bases remaining between them. This CDR3 has 14 amino acids. V usage is TRBV3-1 (or the pseudogene TRBV3-2) and J usage is TRBJ2-3, with unresolved D. Source: peripheral blood, taken on day 0 of AZD1222 vaccination. The sequence was collected from an adult in good health. This CDR3 reads CASSQDRDPRTQYF. The CDR3 nucleotides read TGTGCCAGCAGCCAAGATCGAGACCCACGGACGCAGTATTTT.